These T cell receptor beta chains were read from a single sample in a study of human T cells and chemical hapten exposure. MiXCR was run by TCRdb on the RACE reads, yielding one entry per CDR3 protein. The sample comprises tens of thousands of distinct CDR3 sequences, roughly 10% of which are singletons, and over 2% rests with the top ten. Here the sequenced sample was whole blood, taken in connection with sensitization to the hapten diphenylcyclopropenone (DPC). The receptors were sampled from a woman in her twenties or thirties with alopecia areata. Some clones in this sample may be carry-over from other donors' samples. The CDR3 runs from the conserved cysteine through the conserved F or W. Each record gives: V gene, CDR3 protein.

V: TRBV29-1
CDR3: CSVVGLSYEQYF

V: TRBV24-1
CDR3: CATSPETDTQYF

V: TRBV7-9
CDR3: CASSLVPGEEAFF

V: TRBV29-1
CDR3: CSVVLTRRASTDTQYF

V: TRBV19
CDR3: CASSTVVIRSGANVLTF

V: TRBV5-1
CDR3: CASSPVGTGASYEQYF

V: TRBV10-3
CDR3: CATKAGDEQFF

V: TRBV6-5
CDR3: CASGWGGSTEAFF

V: TRBV28
CDR3: CASSLPSTGAGYTF

V: TRBV5-5
CDR3: CASRLGPSLNTEAFF

V: TRBV6-6
CDR3: CASQLRLAGTDEQFF

V: TRBV4-3
CDR3: CASSQERGQGRGYTF

V: TRBV28
CDR3: CASRASTDTQYF

V: TRBV19
CDR3: CASREGILSTGELFF

V: TRBV20-1
CDR3: CSARDTGEGSSYNSPLHF

V: TRBV7-9
CDR3: CASSLSSTNTEAFF

V: TRBV30
CDR3: CAWSVSWREFYGYTF

V: TRBV7-7
CDR3: CASSPLRDTEAFF

V: TRBV28
CDR3: CASSLRPGQGLASLDEQFF

V: TRBV30
CDR3: CASQGAGQDNHYGYTF

V: TRBV28
CDR3: CASSLKTANTGEPFF

V: TRBV2
CDR3: CASNTGGYNTGELFF

V: TRBV3-1
CDR3: CASSLRGGISNEQFF

V: TRBV12-3/TRBV12-4
CDR3: CASSLAAGHYEQYF

V: TRBV20-1
CDR3: CSAGGQGRGYSNQPQHF

V: TRBV28
CDR3: CASSFGGATKNIQYF

V: TRBV6-1
CDR3: CASRGTTGGIGELFF

V: TRBV28
CDR3: CASPMGQIANTGELFF

V: TRBV28
CDR3: CASSDYSNQPQHF

V: TRBV29-1
CDR3: CSVGSGRGTDTQYF

V: TRBV11-2
CDR3: CASSTGGVRQETQYF

V: TRBV7-9
CDR3: CASSLDGSGTDTQYF

V: TRBV30
CDR3: CAWSFGGGYTF

V: TRBV6-6
CDR3: CASSHPGGNQPQHF

V: TRBV12-3/TRBV12-4
CDR3: CASTAPGTEAFF

V: TRBV4-3
CDR3: CASSQDHRTDFSYEQYF

V: TRBV28
CDR3: CASLNLLGDNEQFF

V: TRBV6-5
CDR3: CASSYEINRGAVGEKLFF

V: TRBV28
CDR3: CASSNSGNTIYF

V: TRBV2
CDR3: CASEDRDYGYTF

V: TRBV11-2
CDR3: CASSLVGGSTDTQYF

V: TRBV12-3/TRBV12-4
CDR3: CASIEQGSSGYTF

V: TRBV7-9
CDR3: CAAAATDTQYF

V: TRBV7-9
CDR3: CASSSTGTAYTF

V: TRBV2
CDR3: CASNRGSSADTQYF

V: TRBV4-3
CDR3: CASSLSRGAGELFF

V: TRBV6-2/TRBV6-3
CDR3: CASIQDRAYPEAFF

V: TRBV6-2/TRBV6-3
CDR3: CASSYYVTALVETQYF

V: TRBV28
CDR3: CASRLGTANTDTQYF

V: TRBV30
CDR3: CAWDGPDGGYEQFF

V: TRBV15
CDR3: CATSRLAGVGETQYF

V: TRBV11-2
CDR3: CASSPGTGTDTQYF

V: TRBV29-1
CDR3: CSGGQVYNEQFF

V: TRBV18
CDR3: CASSPRTPDTQYF

V: TRBV19
CDR3: CASSIGPGGYNEQFF

V: TRBV29-1
CDR3: CSVGHRTNEKLFF

V: TRBV5-1
CDR3: CASSLERAPNSPLHF